Given below is one T cell receptor beta chain in context. Its antigen is not identified. The CDR3 length is 16 residues. Trimming shortened V by 7 bases and J by 4 bases, and 23 bases separated the two germline ends. Germline CDR1 MDHEN, CDR2 SYDVKM. This entry belongs to a study of shared clonotypes between healthy human individuals. Across the whole study: CD4 naive and CD4 memory each took three plates per donor, while CD8 naive took two and CD8 memory one. Study results and caveats: Estimated richness values were generally larger in naive subsets than in memory subsets.

Produced via immunoSEQ multiplex PCR; TCRdb's table is partial and in-frame only. The sample contains over a million clones, roughly 80% of which appear only once. This sequence originates from a young man in good health. Sequencing was done on a sample of memory CD4+ T cells sorted from blood. Described subset: CD45RA-negative fraction. The chain couples TRBV28 to TRBJ2-7; a weak D match, TRBD1 (5 bases). The CDR3 protein is CASTRLRAGSLYEQYF. The DNA for the CDR3 is TGTGCCAGCACCCGGTTACGGGCAGGGTCTTTGTACGAGCAGTACTTC. Filled out from reference TRBV28 and TRBJ2-7, the complete variable domain reads DVKVTQSSRYLVKRTGEKVFLECVQDMDHENMFWYRQDPGLGLRLIYFSYDVKMKEKGDIPEGYSVSREKKERFSLILESASTNQTSMYLCASTRLRAGSLYEQYFGPGTRLTVT.